One sample yielded the 32 T cell receptor beta chains listed below, sequenced in a study of OX40 agonist ivuxolimab in advanced cancers. Library preparation was by the immunoSEQ multiplex PCR assay. Imported from immuneACCESS, the table was reduced by TCRdb to in-frame sequences with V and J called. These copies leave out some clones; in studies compared against another copy, an unresolved V gene accounts for under half, and the cause of the remainder is not known. This sample has around 80,000 clones in its table, and more than 85% of those were observed once. Of the sample, over 0.75% falls within the top ten clones. Sequenced here: CD4+ or CD8+ T cells sorted from blood, sampled in a trial of the OX40 agonist ivuxolimab. The receptors stem from an adult with an advanced solid tumor such as melanoma, head and neck, liver or kidney cancer.

The rearrangement joins TRBV28 to TRBJ2-3; D might be TRBD2 (5 bases). The CDR3 is 16 amino acids. Germline V gene lookup returns CDR1 MDHEN and CDR2 SYDVKM. V was pared by 6 bases and J by 2 bases, with 18 bases between. The CDR3 region is CASSYNSGISTDTQYF. The CDR3 bases are TGTGCCAGCAGCTACAACTCCGGGATCTCCACAGATACGCAGTATTTT. The whole variable domain, remainder taken from reference TRBV28 and TRBJ2-3, is DVKVTQSSRYLVKRTGEKVFLECVQDMDHENMFWYRQDPGLGLRLIYFSYDVKMKEKGDIPEGYSVSREKKERFSLILESASTNQTSMYLCASSYNSGISTDTQYFGPGTRLTVL.

The rearrangement uses TRBV7-3 and TRBJ2-3; TRBD2 matches at 9 bases. The V gene's germline CDR1 is SGHTA and CDR2 FQGTGA. The junction had 6 bases not matched to a gene; V was cut back by 1 base and J by 4 bases. The CDR3 totals 16 residues. The CDR3 protein is CASSLNPSGVSDTQYF. In DNA, the CDR3 is TGTGCCAGCAGCTTAAATCCTAGCGGGGTATCAGATACGCAGTATTTT.

This clone was found once. The chain uses TRBV5-6 and TRBJ1-1; 7 positions match TRBD1. V lost 0 bases, J lost 0 bases, and 5 bases stayed unmatched. The CDR3 is 16 amino acids. From germline, CDR1 is SGHDT and CDR2 YYEEEE. The CDR3 region has the DNA TGTGCCAGCAGCTTGGGAGACAGGGCCTTGAACACTGAAGCTTTCTTT. It translates to CASSLGDRALNTEAFF.

The table lists this clone with a count of one. This chain uses TRBV12-5 with TRBJ2-5; D is undetermined. Between the trimmed V and J ends, which lost 5 bases and 0 bases, there was a span of 10 bases. The V gene's germline CDR1 is LGHNT and CDR2 FRNRAP. The CDR3 runs to 14 residues. In DNA, the CDR3 is TGTGCTAGTGGTCCCCCCTCTCACCAAGAGACCCAGTACTTC. It specifies CASGPPSHQETQYF. Using reference TRBV12-5 and TRBJ2-5 for the parts outside the CDR3, the full variable domain is DARVTQTPRHKVTEMGQEVTMRCQPILGHNTVFWYRQTMMQGLELLAYFRNRAPLDDSGMPKDRFSAEMPDATLATLKIQPSEPRDSAVYFCASGPPSHQETQYFGPGTRLLVL.

The V call is TRBV10-3, the J call TRBJ2-7; D is unclear. Trimming took 4 bases from V and 0 from J, leaving 10 bases between them. This CDR3 is 14 amino acids long. Per germline, CDR1 ENHRY and CDR2 SYGVKD. The CDR3 nucleotides are TGTGCCATCAGTGGTTTCCCGAGCTCCTACGAGCAGTACTTC. Encoded protein: CAISGFPSSYEQYF.

This chain connects TRBV7-9 to TRBJ2-7, with a possible D match to TRBD1 (6 bases). Germline V gene sequence: CDR1 SEHNR, CDR2 FQNEAQ (reference sequence). CDR3 length: 14 residues. V was shortened by 2 bases and J by 3 bases, with 11 bases between the two germline ends. The CDR3 DNA follows: TGTGCCAGCAGCTTACGGACAGTAAGCTACGAGCAGTACTTC. Encoded protein: CASSLRTVSYEQYF.

The table lists this clone with a count of one. J is TRBJ2-3 and V is TRBV5-5, with 8 nucleotides matching TRBD2. This CDR3 contains 13 residues. After removal of 4 bases from V and 5 bases from J, the junction contained 3 bases not matched to a gene. The germline CDR1 and CDR2 sequences are SGHKS and YYEKEE (reference sequence). DNA of the CDR3: TGTGCCAGCAGCCGAGCGGGGGAAGATACGCAGTATTTT. Its protein product is CASSRAGEDTQYF.

The chain joins TRBV30 to TRBJ1-6; a weak D match, TRBD1 (5 bases). Deletions cut 4 bases from V and 10 bases from J, with 14 bases between. The CDR3 is 13 residues long. Germline values: CDR1 GTSNPN, CDR2 SVGIG (reference sequence). This CDR3 reads CAWNKQGRSPLHF. The DNA for the CDR3 is TGTGCCTGGAATAAGCAGGGAAGATCACCCCTCCACTTT.

This chain uses TRBV6-6 with TRBJ1-6; D unclear. Germline-derived CDR1 and CDR2 are MNHNY and SVGAGI (reference sequence). Deletions cut 0 bases from V and 7 bases from J, with 4 bases between. The CDR3 is made up of 13 amino acids. The CDR3 here is CASSYSANSPLHF. The CDR3 DNA follows: TGTGCCAGCAGTTACTCTGCGAATTCACCCCTCCACTTT.

The chain has TRBV5-1 and TRBJ2-5; 10 bases fit TRBD2. There are 15 residues in the CDR3. Germline V gene sequence: CDR1 SGHRS, CDR2 YFSETQ. V was clipped by 4 bases and J by 5 bases; unmatched bases: 8. DNA for the CDR3: TGCGCCAGCAGCGCAAGCGGGGGGGCCGGGGAGACCCAGTACTTC. This encodes CASSASGGAGETQYF.

The J gene is TRBJ2-2, the V gene TRBV9, with TRBD2 matching 8 bases. The CDR3 consists of 16 residues. Germline-derived CDR1 and CDR2 are SGDLS and YYNGEE. The ends lost 2 bases at V and 4 bases at J; junction bases unmatched: 7. In DNA, the CDR3 is TGTGCCAGCAGCGTTCTCGGGGGGGCCATCACCGGGGAGCTGTTTTTT. Its protein is CASSVLGGAITGELFF.

The chain combines TRBV7-9 with TRBJ2-7; D gene unclear. CDR3 length equals 11 residues. CDR1 and CDR2 from the germline V gene are SEHNR and FQNEAQ (reference sequence). V lost 5 bases, J lost 6 bases, and 8 bases lay in between. The CDR3 region has the DNA TGTGCCAGCAGCGAAGGATCCGAGCAGTACTTC. This gives the protein CASSEGSEQYF.

This chain uses TRBV2 with TRBJ1-5; possibly TRBD1 for D (6 bases). The V and J ends lost 1 base and 3 bases respectively, with 10 bases between them. CDR3 size: 15 residues. Germline CDR1 and CDR2: SNHLY and FYNNEI. CDR3 in DNA: TGTGCCAGCAGTGAAGGGGGGCAGAACAATCAGCCCCAGCATTTT. Translated, it gives CASSEGGQNNQPQHF.

The rearrangement links TRBV7-2 to TRBJ2-3, with 9 bases fitting TRBD2. The CDR3 loop spans 16 amino acids. V trimming: 5 bases; J trimming: 4 bases; junction bases outside the gene matches: 10. Looked up from germline, CDR1 is SGHTA and CDR2 is FQGNSA. DNA for the CDR3: TGTGCCAGCAGCCAGAAAATAGCGGGAGCGTCAGATACGCAGTATTTT. It codes for CASSQKIAGASDTQYF.

V and J are TRBV7-9 and TRBJ2-3, with D unclear. V lost 1 base and J lost 5, with 10 bases in between. The CDR3 sequence is 14 residues long. Germline lookup yields CDR1 SEHNR and CDR2 FQNEAQ (reference sequence). The CDR3, as DNA: TGTGCCAGCAGCTTAGGCCTAGGGCTAGATACGCAGTATTTT. Amino acid sequence: CASSLGLGLDTQYF.

The J gene is TRBJ2-2, the V gene TRBV6-1; 9 bases align to TRBD2. From germline, CDR1 is MNHNS and CDR2 SASEGT. Unmatched junction bases numbered 6, after V lost 6 bases and J lost 4 bases. CDR3 length: 15 residues. The CDR3 sequence: CASRPAGGSTGELFF. DNA of the CDR3: TGTGCCAGCAGACCAGCGGGGGGTTCCACCGGGGAGCTGTTTTTT.

The V call is TRBV5-1, the J call TRBJ1-6; tentative D call: TRBD1 (6 bases). Germline CDR1 reads SGHRS; CDR2 reads YFSETQ. This CDR3 is built from 15 residues. Trimming stripped 0 bases from V and 7 bases from J, with 11 bases between. This chain's CDR3 is CASSLERTANSPLHF. Written as DNA, the CDR3 is TGCGCCAGCAGCTTGGAGAGGACAGCGAATTCACCCCTCCACTTT.

CDR3 bases: TGTGCCAGCAGTCGGGCTTCAGGGGTCTCCTATGGCTACACCTTC. It translates to CASSRASGVSYGYTF. The rearrangement uses TRBV27 and TRBJ1-2; tentatively, D is TRBD1 (6 bases). The CDR3 is made up of 15 amino acids. Trimming removed 5 bases from V and 4 bases from J, with 17 bases in between. Germline lookup yields CDR1 MNHEY and CDR2 SMNVEV (reference sequence).

V is TRBV15 and J is TRBJ1-2; no clear D gene. CDR1 and CDR2 (germline): LNHNV, YYDKDF (reference sequence). This CDR3 has 14 amino acids. Trimming removed 4 bases at V and 0 bases at J, with 9 bases between. CDR3 amino acids: CATSISGANYGYTF. The CDR3 nucleotides read TGTGCCACCAGCATTTCTGGAGCTAACTATGGCTACACCTTC.

This clone was recorded once. At the DNA level, this CDR3 is encoded by other sequences in the same sample as well. DNA of the CDR3: TGTGCCAGCAGCCCCGGGGCGGGGGGACGGTATGAGCAGTTCTTC. It yields the protein CASSPGAGGRYEQFF. V gene TRBV7-9 combines with J gene TRBJ2-1, with TRBD2 matching over 8 bases. Looked up from germline, CDR1 is SEHNR and CDR2 is FQNEAQ (reference sequence). J gave up 8 bases and V 5 bases, and 11 bases lay outside the gene matches. CDR3 length equals 15 residues.

The chain has TRBV15 and TRBJ1-2; TRBD1 might be the D (5 bases). V shed 4 bases and J shed 4 bases, with 25 bases lying between them. The CDR3 consists of 18 residues. CDR1 is LNHNV and CDR2 is YYDKDF in the germline V gene (reference sequence). This CDR3 is CATSTPPGEPRGPYGYTF. The CDR3 DNA is TGTGCCACCAGCACCCCCCCGGGGGAACCTCGAGGACCCTATGGCTACACCTTC. The whole variable domain, filled in from reference TRBV15 and TRBJ1-2, reads DAMVIQNPRYQVTQFGKPVTLSCSQTLNHNVMYWYQQKSSQAPKLLFHYYDKDFNNEADTPDNFQSRRPNTSFCFLDIRSPGLGDTAMYLCATSTPPGEPRGPYGYTFGSGTRLTVV.

The rearrangement uses TRBV19 and TRBJ2-2; 8 bases match TRBD1. Trimming cost V 5 bases and J 1 base; bases outside gene matches: 6. The germline gives CDR1 LNHDA, CDR2 SQIVND (reference sequence). The CDR3 is 16 amino acids. The CDR3 here is CASSPYGTGNTGELFF. The CDR3 region has the DNA TGTGCCAGTAGTCCTTATGGGACAGGGAACACCGGGGAGCTGTTTTTT.

The chain recombines TRBV19 with TRBJ1-5; D might be TRBD1 (6 bases). The CDR3 contains 17 residues. Trimming pared 4 bases from V and 0 bases from J, leaving 16 bases between. CDR1 LNHDA and CDR2 SQIVND come from the germline V gene (reference sequence). In DNA form, the CDR3 reads TGTGCCAGTAGTAGGGACCCAGGGACACTTAGCAATCAGCCCCAGCATTTT. Its protein is CASSRDPGTLSNQPQHF.

The chain links TRBV7-2 to TRBJ2-3, with 15 bases lining up with TRBD2. Germline CDR1 SGHTA, CDR2 FQGNSA. J lost 4 bases, V lost 5 bases, and 7 bases had no gene match. This CDR3 comprises 17 residues. The CDR3 DNA reads TGTGCCAGCAGCCGCGGACTAGCGGGAGGGCCGTCAGATACGCAGTATTTT. As protein: CASSRGLAGGPSDTQYF. The entire variable domain, with the rest obtained from reference TRBV7-2 and TRBJ2-3, is as follows: GAGVSQSPSNKVTEKGKDVELRCDPISGHTALYWYRQSLGQGLEFLIYFQGNSAPDKSGLPSDRFSAERTGGSVSTLTIQRTQQEDSAVYLCASSRGLAGGPSDTQYFGPGTRLTVL.

V usage is TRBV29-1 and J usage is TRBJ1-2, with 8 bases lining up with TRBD1. The ends lost 6 bases at V and 1 base at J; junction bases unmatched: 4. This CDR3 has 13 residues. Germline loops: CDR1 SQVTM, CDR2 ANQGSEA. The CDR3 DNA sequence: TGCAGCGTAGGGGACAGGCGTAACTATGGCTACACCTTC. Translating gives CSVGDRRNYGYTF.

The chain uses TRBV7-3 and TRBJ2-5; D may be TRBD2 (6 bases). V lost 0 bases and J 1 base, leaving 9 bases between the germline ends. The germline CDR1 and CDR2 sequences are SGHTA and FQGTGA. This CDR3 has 15 residues. The CDR3 DNA is TGTGCCAGCAGCTTAACGGGGGGAGGCCAAGAGACCCAGTACTTC. Amino acids: CASSLTGGGQETQYF.

This clone was found a few times. The chain couples TRBV10-2 to TRBJ1-5, with D unresolved. CDR3 length: 12 amino acids. The germline CDR1 and CDR2 sequences are WSHSY and SAAADI. V shed 1 base and J shed 6 bases, with 4 bases lying between them. The CDR3 bases are TGCGCCAGCAGTGAGTTAGGTCAGCCCCAGCATTTT. Protein product: CASSELGQPQHF.

This clone was picked up one time. The chain has TRBV5-5 and TRBJ2-5; 15 nucleotides line up with TRBD2. Per the germline V gene, CDR1 is SGHKS and CDR2 is YYEKEE (reference sequence). The V segment lost 3 bases and the J segment 1 base; nucleotides outside the gene matches: 7. CDR3 length: 18 residues. The CDR3 bases are TGTGCCAGCAGCTGGACTAGCGGGGGGGCACAAGGCCAAGAGACCCAGTACTTC. This encodes CASSWTSGGAQGQETQYF. The whole variable domain, filled in from reference TRBV5-5 and TRBJ2-5, reads DAGVTQSPTHLIKTRGQQVTLRCSPISGHKSVSWYQQVLGQGPQFIFQYYEKEERGRGNFPDRFSARQFPNYSSELNVNALLLGDSALYLCASSWTSGGAQGQETQYFGPGTRLLVL.

The V call is TRBV7-7, the J call TRBJ2-5, with 7 bases that match TRBD1. The CDR3 runs to 15 residues. The junction had 8 bases not matched to a gene; V was cut back by 2 bases and J by 5 bases. Germline V gives CDR1 SSHAT, CDR2 FNYEAQ (reference sequence). The DNA of the CDR3 is TGTGCCAGCAGCTTACAGGGGACAGCCAGGGAGACCCAGTACTTC. It encodes CASSLQGTARETQYF. The full variable domain, rest sourced from reference TRBV7-7 and TRBJ2-5, is GAGVSQSPRYKVTKRGQDVTLRCDPISSHATLYWYQQALGQGPEFLTYFNYEAQPDKSGLPSDRFSAERPEGSISTLTIQRTEQRDSAMYRCASSLQGTARETQYFGPGTRLLVL.

This clone has a single count. The chain joins TRBV4-1 to TRBJ2-5; TRBD2 matches 10 bases. Germline-derived CDR1 and CDR2 are MGHRA and YSYEKL. Losses at the gene ends were 2 bases for V and 2 bases for J; bases not matched to a gene: 8. The CDR3 has 17 residues. This CDR3 is CASSQTGTSARQETQYF. The CDR3 bases are TGCGCCAGCAGCCAAACCGGGACTAGCGCCCGACAAGAGACCCAGTACTTC.

The rearrangement links TRBV7-9 to TRBJ2-1, with 9 positions matching TRBD2. Losses at the gene ends were 5 bases for V and 0 bases for J; bases not matched to a gene: 14. The CDR3 is 19 residues long. Germline V gene lookup returns CDR1 SEHNR and CDR2 FQNEAQ (reference sequence). This CDR3 is CASSHPWRGGPRSYNEQFF. The CDR3 DNA is TGTGCCAGCAGCCATCCCTGGCGGGGGGGCCCCCGCTCCTACAATGAGCAGTTCTTC. The full variable domain, in which reference TRBV7-9 and TRBJ2-1 provide the parts outside the CDR3, is DTGVSQNPRHKITKRGQNVTFRCDPISEHNRLYWYRQTLGQGPEFLTYFQNEAQLEKSRLLSDRFSAERPKGSFSTLEIQRTEQGDSAMYLCASSHPWRGGPRSYNEQFFGPGTRLTVL.

This chain uses TRBV27 with TRBJ2-2; 9 bases match TRBD2. The CDR3 is 16 amino acids. From germline, CDR1 is MNHEY and CDR2 SMNVEV (reference sequence). J lost 1 base, V lost 6 bases, and 6 bases had no gene match. CDR3 sequence (DNA): TGTGCCAGCAGGGATAGACTAGCGGTGAACACCGGGGAGCTGTTTTTT. Its translation is CASRDRLAVNTGELFF.